This T cell receptor (beta chain) comes out of a study of identical twins. Findings and caveats of the study: Partial confounding of zero-insertion analyses by invariant MAIT and iNKT cells was possible. Cord blood's abundant beta clonotypes had fewer insertions, unlike memory repertoires.

Template switching created a universal primer site, and the cDNA included unique molecular identifiers. MiXCR, run by TCRdb on the 5' RACE reads, gives a single entry per CDR3 protein. The sample holds 200,000 to 300,000 distinct CDR3 sequences, roughly 7.5% seen once. This clonotype came up a few times. What it binds is unknown. Per the germline V gene, CDR1 is SGHAT and CDR2 is FQDESV (reference sequence). After removal of 2 bases from V and 1 base from J, the junction contained 5 bases not matched to a gene. The length of the CDR3 is 19 residues. This sample also appeared in a second study, on yellow fever vaccine responses in identical twins. That investigation notes: Vaccine T cell responses of twins reportedly seemed partly convergent and partly personalized.

Sequenced: CD8+ T cells sorted from blood. The receptor was derived from a young woman in good health. The gene calls are TRBV11-1 and TRBJ2-1, with 16 positions matching TRBD2. CDR3 coding DNA: TGTGCCAGCAGCTTATGGGGACTAGCGGGAGGGTTTTCCTACAATGAGCAGTTCTTC. Its protein product is CASSLWGLAGGFSYNEQFF.